This T cell receptor (beta chain) was obtained from a study of T cell responses to AZD1222 COVID-19 vaccine. Broader study findings: Baseline antibody screening turned up just a handful of seropositive AZD1222 recipients. Donors, mostly white British, included more females; clonal diversity was possibly underestimated.

TCRdb's copy holds only in-frame clones and misses some; the assay was immunoSEQ multiplex PCR. The top ten hold over 15% of the sample, which has 150,000 to 180,000 clones, around nine tenths seen once. As regards this clone: The antigen is undetermined.

This TCR derives from an adult in good health. The sequencing used peripheral blood, collected on day 0 of AZD1222 vaccination.

The CDR3 protein is CASSYPLAGDRYNEQFF. CDR3 bases: TGTGCCAGCAGCTACCCACTAGCGGGAGACCGCTACAATGAGCAGTTCTTC. The J gene is TRBJ2-1, the V gene TRBV7-3; 11 nucleotides match TRBD2. The CDR3 spans 17 residues. The V segment lost 4 bases and the J segment 3 bases; nucleotides outside the gene matches: 8. Germline CDR1 is SGHTA and CDR2 is FQGTGA.